The 27 T cell receptor beta chains below all came from one sample that was sequenced in a study of Ad26.COV2.S vaccination and SARS-CoV-2 variants. Method: immunoSEQ multiplex PCR; TCRdb's copy keeps in-frame clones and lacks some. The table records under 300,000 clones, 87% of them present only once. Treatment given: 19 received Ad26.COV2.S at low or high dose, single or two shots; about 5 received placebo; per-sample allocation not given. Sampling was done on day 63 after the first vaccine or placebo injection. The material sequenced was peripheral blood, taken in a trial of Ad26.COV2.S vaccine versus placebo. These receptors all come from a person between 18 and 65 years old who received the Ad26.COV2.S COVID-19 vaccine or a placebo.

The V and J genes are TRBV9 and TRBJ2-2; no definite D call. CDR3 length equals 12 residues. The V gene's germline CDR1 is SGDLS and CDR2 YYNGEE. The V and J ends lost 3 bases and 7 bases respectively, with 7 bases between them. CDR3 residues: CASSEYGGELFF. The CDR3 DNA is TGTGCCAGCAGCGAATACGGCGGGGAGCTGTTTTTT.

This clone came up once. The chain has TRBV30 and TRBJ1-1; no definite D call. The CDR3 runs to 12 residues. V lost 3 bases, J lost 3 bases, and 8 bases lay in between. Per germline, CDR1 GTSNPN and CDR2 SVGIG (reference sequence). In DNA form, the CDR3 reads TGTGCCTGGAGGGGAGGTTACACTGAAGCTTTCTTT. Translation: CAWRGGYTEAFF.

This chain connects TRBV6-6 to TRBJ1-1; 9 bases line up with TRBD1. The CDR3 runs to 14 residues. Germline CDR1 is MNHNY and CDR2 is SVGAGI (reference sequence). The junction had 1 base not matched to a gene; V was cut back by 4 bases and J by 1 base. The CDR3 region has the DNA TGTGCCAGCAGTTTGGACAGGGGGAACACTGAAGCTTTCTTT. It translates to CASSLDRGNTEAFF.

The genes are TRBV5-5 and TRBJ2-7; no firm D call. The germline gives CDR1 SGHKS, CDR2 YYEKEE (reference sequence). CDR3 length equals 13 residues. The V end was cut by 3 bases, the J end by 1 base, with 8 bases between. CDR3 DNA sequence: TGTGCCAGCAGCTCCCAGCGATCCTACGAGCAGTACTTC. The encoded protein is CASSSQRSYEQYF.

This clone was recorded only once. The rearrangement joins TRBV27 to TRBJ1-2; the D is unclear. Trimming left V 4 bases short and J 5 bases short, with 14 bases between. The germline CDR1 and CDR2 sequences are MNHEY and SMNVEV (reference sequence). The CDR3 sequence is 14 residues long. Here the CDR3 reads CASSSRTGLYGYTF. Written as DNA, the CDR3 is TGTGCCAGCAGTTCAAGGACTGGACTTTATGGCTACACCTTC.

This chain links TRBV7-9 with TRBJ1-5; D gene ambiguous. With 5 bases removed from V and 4 bases from J, the gap between germline ends came to 27 bases. Germline CDR1 and CDR2: SEHNR and FQNEAQ (reference sequence). This CDR3 comprises 19 residues. CDR3 coding DNA: TGTGCCAGCAGCGGACCCCCGTCGGGGAGGTATGGTAGGAATCAGCCCCAGCATTTT. Its translation: CASSGPPSGRYGRNQPQHF.

This clone has only one observation. The chain joins TRBV4-1 to TRBJ1-1; D gene ambiguous. V gave up 3 bases and J gave up 11 bases, with 16 bases separating them. The CDR3 runs 13 residues. Germline values: CDR1 MGHRA, CDR2 YSYEKL. CDR3 DNA: TGCGCCAGCAGCCAGGTCACACCAATCGAGGCTTTCTTT. Amino acid sequence: CASSQVTPIEAFF.

The gene calls are TRBV24-1 and TRBJ2-3; 10 nucleotides match TRBD2. Unmatched junction bases numbered 5, after V lost 0 bases and J lost 3 bases. The CDR3 sequence is 17 residues long. Germline V gene data show CDR1 as KGHDR and CDR2 as SFDVKD. The CDR3 loop is CATSDLASGSRTDTQYF. CDR3 nucleotide sequence: TGTGCCACCAGTGATTTGGCTAGCGGGAGCAGGACAGATACGCAGTATTTT.

The CDR3 sequence: CASSLDRGRLNQPQHF. In DNA form, the CDR3 reads TGTGCCAGCAGTCTGGACAGGGGCCGGCTTAATCAGCCCCAGCATTTT. The chain uses TRBV2 and TRBJ1-5, with 9 bases identical to TRBD1. From germline, CDR1 is SNHLY and CDR2 FYNNEI. After removal of 5 bases from V and 4 bases from J, the junction contained 9 bases not matched to a gene. The CDR3 is 16 amino acids.

CDR3 nucleotide sequence: TGTGCCACACGAGCTAGGAGCGGGAGGGCCGGTACGCAGTATTTT. Amino acids: CATRARSGRAGTQYF. This chain links TRBV24-1 with TRBJ2-3, with 10 bases matching TRBD2. The CDR3 is 15 residues long. V lost 10 bases, J lost 8 bases, and 14 bases stayed unmatched. Germline V gene lookup returns CDR1 KGHDR and CDR2 SFDVKD.

This chain connects TRBV5-1 to TRBJ2-7; 7 bases line up with TRBD2. CDR1 is SGHRS, CDR2 YFSETQ, per germline. Trimming took 7 bases from V and 2 from J; bases not matched to a gene: 0. CDR3 length: 11 residues. Written as DNA, the CDR3 is TGCGCCAGCGGGAGGGCCTACGAGCAGTACGTC. Amino acid sequence: CASGRAYEQYV.

This clone was detected only a few times. The genes are TRBV18 and TRBJ1-2; D may be TRBD1 (6 bases). V was cut by 2 bases and J by 6 bases, with 13 bases left in between. The CDR3 spans 14 residues. CDR1 and CDR2 (germline): KGHSH, LQKENI. DNA of the CDR3: TGTGCCAGCTCACCAGAGACAAGGGGGGATGGCTACACCTTC. Translation: CASSPETRGDGYTF.

The rearrangement links TRBV7-9 to TRBJ1-4; D gene unclear. The germline V gene encodes CDR1 SEHNR and CDR2 FQNEAQ (reference sequence). The V end was cut by 1 base, the J end by 0 bases, with 9 bases between. The CDR3 loop spans 16 amino acids. The CDR3: CASSLGMASTNEKLFF. In DNA form, the CDR3 reads TGTGCCAGCAGCTTAGGCATGGCCTCAACTAATGAAAAACTGTTTTTT.

V is TRBV5-1 and J is TRBJ1-2, with TRBD1 as a possible D gene (6 bases). This CDR3 has 14 residues. Germline V gene lookup returns CDR1 SGHRS and CDR2 YFSETQ. V was shortened by 0 bases and J by 8 bases, with 14 bases between the two germline ends. The CDR3 DNA is TGCGCCAGCAGCTTGGGACAGGAGTATTCCGGCTACACCTTC. This codes for CASSLGQEYSGYTF.

The chain links TRBV3-1 (or the pseudogene TRBV3-2) to TRBJ2-1, with TRBD2 identical over 10 bases. Trimming cost V 4 bases and J 4 bases; bases outside gene matches: 10. Per germline, CDR1 LGHDT and CDR2 YNNKEL (reference sequence). CDR3 length: 17 residues. In DNA, the CDR3 is TGTGCCAGCAGCCGCGCTGGACTAGCGGACATATACAATGAGCAGTTCTTC. It is translated as CASSRAGLADIYNEQFF.

For the CDR3, the DNA is TGTGCCAGCAGTTACTCGATGAGCTCTGGGGCCAACGTCCTGACTTTC. This codes for CASSYSMSSGANVLTF. The rearrangement joins TRBV6-5 to TRBJ2-6; no clear D. Looked up from germline, CDR1 is MNHEY and CDR2 is SVGAGI. V dropped 0 bases and J dropped 0 bases, with 6 bases sitting between them. The CDR3 extends over 16 amino acids.

This rearrangement joins TRBV29-1 to TRBJ2-1, with 9 bases fitting TRBD1. The CDR3 contains 11 residues. V gave up 6 bases and J gave up 8 bases; unmatched junction bases: 2. CDR1 is SQVTM and CDR2 is ANQGSEA in the germline V gene. The CDR3 is CSVGQGDEQFF. The CDR3 coding sequence is TGCAGCGTGGGACAGGGCGATGAGCAGTTCTTC.

The V call is TRBV4-1, the J call TRBJ2-3; 13 nucleotides align to TRBD2. Germline trimming cut 4 bases from V and 10 bases from J; bases unmatched to any gene: 5. The CDR3 consists of 14 residues. Germline CDR1 MGHRA, CDR2 YSYEKL. Here the CDR3 reads CASSRLAGGGSQYF. CDR3 DNA: TGCGCCAGCAGCCGACTAGCGGGGGGTGGTTCGCAGTATTTT.

Regarding this clone: At the DNA level, this CDR3 is encoded by other sequences in the same sample as well. The chain combines TRBV18 with TRBJ2-7; 7 nucleotides align to TRBD1. J gave up 1 base and V 2 bases, and 5 bases lay outside the gene matches. The CDR3 runs to 15 residues. Per the germline V gene, CDR1 is KGHSH and CDR2 is LQKENI. CDR3 sequence (DNA): TGTGCCAGCTCACCAGGGACAGCTGGTTCCTACGAGCAGTACTTC. The encoded protein is CASSPGTAGSYEQYF.

The chain combines TRBV4-3 with TRBJ2-1; D possibly corresponds to TRBD2 (7 bases). Looked up from germline, CDR1 is LGHNA and CDR2 is YSLEER. Trimming stripped 6 bases from V and 8 bases from J, with 23 bases between. This CDR3 has 16 residues. The DNA of the CDR3 is TGCGCCAGCAGAAAAAGGGCCCTAGCGGAGGGGGATGAGCAGTTCTTC. Amino acids: CASRKRALAEGDEQFF.

This rearrangement joins TRBV3-1 (or the pseudogene TRBV3-2) to TRBJ1-3; TRBD1 is a possible D gene (5 bases). The CDR3 is made up of 18 amino acids. The V gene lost 0 bases and the J gene lost 0 bases, with 15 bases spanning the gap. Germline V gene lookup returns CDR1 LGHDT and CDR2 YNNKEL (reference sequence). CDR3 sequence: CASSQEGLTASSGNTIYF. Here the CDR3 DNA reads TGTGCCAGCAGCCAAGAAGGTTTGACAGCTTCCTCTGGAAACACCATATATTTT.

This clone was recorded once. The chain joins TRBV12-5 to TRBJ2-1; 10 positions match TRBD2. This CDR3 contains 16 residues. The germline gives CDR1 LGHNT, CDR2 FRNRAP. The V and J ends lost 3 bases and 7 bases, in that order; junction bases with no gene match: 9. CDR3 in DNA: TGTGCTAGTGGTTTTACCGGGACTAGCGTTAGGAATGAGCAGTTCTTC. It translates to CASGFTGTSVRNEQFF.

The chain is built from TRBV18 and TRBJ2-7; D is possibly TRBD2 (5 bases). The CDR3 runs to 13 residues. Deletions cut 2 bases from V and 1 base from J, with 6 bases between. Germline CDR1 is KGHSH and CDR2 is LQKENI. The CDR3 sequence is CASSPTRSYEQYV. CDR3 bases: TGTGCCAGCTCACCAACTAGATCCTACGAGCAGTACGTC.

The CDR3 DNA reads as TGTGCCACCCAACCCGGGGTTCCGAACACTGAAGCTTTCTTT. Translated, it gives CATQPGVPNTEAFF. V and J are TRBV27 and TRBJ1-1; D gene uncertain. The length of the CDR3 is 14 residues. V gave up 10 bases and J gave up 1 base, with 16 bases separating them. The germline CDR1 and CDR2 sequences are MNHEY and SMNVEV (reference sequence).

The chain employs TRBV6-5 and TRBJ2-7, with 10 bases identical to TRBD1. Germline V lookup: CDR1 MNHEY, CDR2 SVGAGI. Trimming at V came to 2 bases and at J to 5 bases, leaving 3 bases not matched to a gene. The CDR3 sequence is 14 residues long. The CDR3 region has the DNA TGTGCCAGCAGTTACAATGGGACAGGGGACGAGCAGTACGTC. Amino acids: CASSYNGTGDEQYV.

V usage is TRBV7-2 and J usage is TRBJ1-1, with 9 bases lining up with TRBD1. The CDR3 loop spans 16 amino acids. Germline V gives CDR1 SGHTA, CDR2 FQGNSA. Trimming cost V 3 bases and J 4 bases; bases outside gene matches: 9. CDR3 in DNA: TGTGCCAGCAGCTTCCCCAGGACAGGGGTCGCCACTGAAGCTTTCTTT. Amino acid sequence: CASSFPRTGVATEAFF.

The chain is built from TRBV30 and TRBJ2-7; 7 bases agree with TRBD1. The V gene's germline CDR1 is GTSNPN and CDR2 SVGIG (reference sequence). V lost 3 bases to trimming and J lost 5 bases; unmatched junction nucleotides: 13. The CDR3 length is 15 residues. The CDR3 here is CAWRSFGRGFDEQYF. CDR3 DNA sequence: TGTGCCTGGAGAAGCTTTGGCAGGGGGTTCGACGAGCAGTACTTC.